These 26 T cell receptor beta chains came from one sample sequenced in a study of radiation and T cells in renal cell carcinoma. Described time point: blood 2 weeks post-SBRT. Described treatment: 15 Gy SBRT to primary tumor, nephrectomy 4 weeks later. Some clones are missing from TCRdb's copy, which holds only in-frame ones; the method was immunoSEQ multiplex PCR. The sample yields about 150,000 clones, approximately 88% seen once. The sequenced sample was blood, obtained from a patient whose treatment included radiotherapy and nephrectomy. The receptors here all came from a woman between 50 and 59 years old with renal cell carcinoma.

J is TRBJ1-1 and V is TRBV10-1, with TRBD1 identical over 8 bases. This CDR3 comprises 15 residues. With V trimmed by 8 bases and J by 4 bases, 12 bases remained unmatched. CDR1 is WNHNN and CDR2 is SYGVQD in the germline V gene (reference sequence). This chain's CDR3 is CASSDRANGGTEAFF. CDR3 nucleotides: TGCGCCAGCTCGGACAGGGCCAACGGCGGCACTGAAGCTTTCTTT.

The chain uses TRBV6-1 and TRBJ1-1; D may be TRBD1 (5 bases). Trimming shortened V by 5 bases and J by 1 base, and 11 bases separated the two germline ends. The CDR3 consists of 14 residues. CDR1 is MNHNS, CDR2 SASEGT, per germline. As DNA, the CDR3 is TGTGCCAGCAGTATCGGACACAGGAACACTGAAGCTTTCTTT. Encoded protein: CASSIGHRNTEAFF.

The chain carries TRBV11-2 and TRBJ2-3; tentatively, D is TRBD2 (5 bases). The V gene lost 1 base and the J gene lost 4 bases, with 9 bases spanning the gap. Germline loops: CDR1 SGHAT, CDR2 FQNNGV. This CDR3 is built from 14 residues. CDR3 coding DNA: TGTGCCAGCAGCTTAGGACCCGGGGCAGATACGCAGTATTTT. Translation gives CASSLGPGADTQYF.

The genes are TRBV6-4 and TRBJ2-6; 7 nucleotides match TRBD1. The V and J ends lost 2 bases and 3 bases, in that order; junction bases with no gene match: 7. The CDR3 covers 17 residues. The germline CDR1 and CDR2 sequences are MRHNA and SNTAGT. CDR3 DNA: TGTGCCAGCAGTGACCGTGGGACAGACTATGGGGCCAACGTCCTGACTTTC. Its translation is CASSDRGTDYGANVLTF.

This chain uses TRBV19 with TRBJ1-6; D unclear. With 6 bases removed from V and 7 bases from J, the gap between germline ends came to 7 bases. The germline V gene has CDR1 LNHDA and CDR2 SQIVND (reference sequence). The CDR3 spans 12 residues. CDR3 in DNA: TGTGCCAGTAGGCCACGAAATTCACCCCTCCACTTT. Translation: CASRPRNSPLHF.

This clone was recorded once. The chain is built from TRBV5-4 and TRBJ2-3, with 8 bases aligning to TRBD2. In germline, CDR1 is SGHNT, CDR2 YYREEE (reference sequence). J lost 2 bases, V lost 4 bases, and 9 bases had no gene match. This CDR3 contains 16 residues. Here the CDR3 DNA reads TGTGCCAGCAGCCCCAGGGGAGCGGGGGACACAGATACGCAGTATTTT. Translating it yields CASSPRGAGDTDTQYF.

V is TRBV18 and J is TRBJ1-2, with TRBD1 matching 7 bases. V lost 6 bases to trimming and J lost 6 bases; unmatched junction nucleotides: 13. The length of the CDR3 is 15 residues. Germline V lookup: CDR1 KGHSH, CDR2 LQKENI. The CDR3, as DNA: TGTGCCAGCTCCCTCTTAACAGGGGTAGAGCATGGCTACACCTTC. It yields the protein CASSLLTGVEHGYTF.

V and J are TRBV7-2 and TRBJ2-5; 7 bases are shared with TRBD2. The germline V gene has CDR1 SGHTA and CDR2 FQGNSA. The CDR3 sequence is 16 residues long. V gave up 4 bases and J gave up 11 bases; unmatched junction bases: 19. The CDR3 region has the DNA TGTGCCAGCAGCTCCTCTTTCGGGGGGTATGTGGATGGACAGTACTTC. It specifies CASSSSFGGYVDGQYF.

The V gene is TRBV9, the J gene TRBJ2-2; 8 nucleotides agree with TRBD2. Germline lookup yields CDR1 SGDLS and CDR2 YYNGEE. With V trimmed by 1 base and J by 4 bases, 12 bases remained unmatched. The CDR3 covers 18 residues. CDR3 sequence (DNA): TGTGCCAGCAGCGTATCGGTTGGTAGCGGGGCGACCACCGGGGAGCTGTTTTTT. Translation gives CASSVSVGSGATTGELFF.

This chain joins TRBV30 and TRBJ1-5, with 10 bases aligning to TRBD1. This CDR3 spans 19 amino acids. Per germline, CDR1 GTSNPN and CDR2 SVGIG (reference sequence). The ends lost 1 base at V and 0 bases at J; junction bases unmatched: 12. Here the CDR3 DNA reads TGTGCCTGGAGTGACCCCCCTCAAGGGACAGGGGTTAGCAATCAGCCCCAGCATTTT. Amino acid sequence: CAWSDPPQGTGVSNQPQHF. Drawing the rest from reference TRBV30 and TRBJ1-5, the complete variable domain is SQTIHQWPATLVQPVGSPLSLECTVEGTSNPNLYWYRQAAGRGLQLLFYSVGIGQISSEVPQNLSASRPQDRQFILSSKKLLLSDSGFYLCAWSDPPQGTGVSNQPQHFGDGTRLSIL.

The J gene is TRBJ1-1, the V gene TRBV7-2, with D perhaps matching TRBD1 (6 bases). Trimming stripped 1 base from V and 9 bases from J, with 21 bases between. Germline V lookup: CDR1 SGHTA, CDR2 FQGNSA. The CDR3 is made up of 16 amino acids. CDR3 protein: CASSLVGGAGITKAFF. The CDR3 nucleotides are TGTGCCAGCAGCTTAGTTGGGGGCGCGGGGATTACTAAAGCTTTCTTT.

The chain employs TRBV10-2 and TRBJ2-7; D might be TRBD1 (6 bases). The germline V gene has CDR1 WSHSY and CDR2 SAAADI. The CDR3 has 12 residues. Trimming removed 10 bases at V and 5 bases at J, with 15 bases between. The CDR3 spells CAISDRTHEQYF. DNA for the CDR3: TGCGCCATTTCCGACAGGACCCACGAGCAGTACTTC.

V and J are TRBV7-2 and TRBJ1-1; D may be TRBD1 (6 bases). CDR1 and CDR2 from the germline V gene are SGHTA and FQGNSA. This CDR3 contains 16 residues. V lost 2 bases and J lost 1, with 14 bases in between. In nucleotides, the CDR3 is TGTGCCAGCAGCTTATCTAGACAGGCCGGGAACACTGAAGCTTTCTTT. It encodes CASSLSRQAGNTEAFF.

The chain joins TRBV11-2 to TRBJ1-4, with D perhaps TRBD1 (5 bases). V was trimmed by 0 bases and J by 8 bases, leaving 7 bases between them. The CDR3 consists of 13 residues. The germline gives CDR1 SGHAT, CDR2 FQNNGV. CDR3 loop: CASSLEQGEKLFF. The CDR3 DNA follows: TGTGCCAGCAGCTTAGAGCAGGGAGAAAAACTGTTTTTT.

V is TRBV19 and J is TRBJ2-1; perhaps TRBD1 as D (7 bases). This CDR3 has 15 amino acids. Germline V gene sequence: CDR1 LNHDA, CDR2 SQIVND (reference sequence). Trimming took off 6 bases at V and 4 bases at J, with 16 bases between the two ends. CDR3 DNA: TGTGCCAGTAGCTCCGGAGGGGGCGGTTACAATGAGCAGTTCTTC. Encoded protein: CASSSGGGGYNEQFF.

J is TRBJ1-1 and V is TRBV19; TRBD1 matches at 7 bases. The trim removed 0 bases at V and 3 bases at J, leaving 4 bases unmatched. CDR1 and CDR2 from the germline V gene are LNHDA and SQIVND (reference sequence). The CDR3 runs 15 residues. The CDR3 loop is CASSIESGGHTEAFF. The CDR3 nucleotides are TGTGCCAGTAGTATAGAGTCAGGGGGACACACTGAAGCTTTCTTT.

The chain carries TRBV4-3 and TRBJ1-6; D call uncertain. The CDR3 covers 16 residues. In germline, CDR1 is LGHNA, CDR2 YSLEER. V lost 1 base and J lost 0, with 7 bases in between. CDR3 amino acids: CASSQGKASYNSPLHF. The CDR3 DNA is TGCGCCAGCAGCCAAGGGAAAGCCTCCTATAATTCACCCCTCCACTTT.

This chain uses TRBV6-5 with TRBJ1-3, with 8 bases aligning to TRBD1. The CDR3 is 16 residues long. With V trimmed by 4 bases and J by 0 bases, 5 bases remained unmatched. Germline loops: CDR1 MNHEY, CDR2 SVGAGI. The CDR3 region is CASSSQGAHSGNTIYF. CDR3 sequence (DNA): TGTGCCAGCAGTTCTCAGGGGGCCCACTCTGGAAACACCATATATTTT.

This chain uses TRBV6-5 with TRBJ1-2, with D uncertain. Deletions cut 6 bases from V and 5 bases from J, with 13 bases between. Germline CDR1 MNHEY, CDR2 SVGAGI. This CDR3 is built from 13 residues. CDR3 amino acids: CASRPRNFYGYTF. The CDR3 DNA sequence: TGTGCCAGCAGGCCGAGAAACTTTTATGGCTACACCTTC.

The chain is built from TRBV30 and TRBJ1-2; the D is unclear. Looked up from germline, CDR1 is GTSNPN and CDR2 is SVGIG (reference sequence). Trimming took 4 bases from V and 4 from J, leaving 10 bases between them. The CDR3 sequence is 12 residues long. The CDR3 loop reads CAWIRSVYGYTF. The CDR3, as DNA: TGTGCCTGGATCAGATCCGTCTATGGCTACACCTTC.

This clone has more than one count but fewer than ten. This CDR3 reads CATLDTPNTEAFF. The DNA of the CDR3 is TGTGCCACCCTAGACACGCCAAACACTGAAGCTTTCTTT. The chain employs TRBV6-6 and TRBJ1-1, with unresolved D. V was clipped by 10 bases and J by 2 bases, with 14 bases between them. The germline gives CDR1 MNHNY, CDR2 SVGAGI (reference sequence). The CDR3 runs to 13 residues.

This rearrangement joins TRBV7-3 to TRBJ1-6, with D perhaps matching TRBD1 (5 bases). The germline V gene has CDR1 SGHTA and CDR2 FQGTGA. The CDR3 runs to 13 residues. Trimming left V 5 bases short and J 10 bases short, with 12 bases between. CDR3 protein: CASSPGPNSPLHF. In nucleotides, the CDR3 is TGTGCCAGCAGCCCAGGGCCCAACTCACCCCTCCACTTT.

CDR3 nucleotides: TGTGCCAGCTTTCGGACCCAGGATGTCGGCAATGAGCAGTTCTTC. Translated: CASFRTQDVGNEQFF. The chain is built from TRBV7-6 and TRBJ2-1; no clear D gene. V was clipped by 8 bases and J by 6 bases, with 20 bases between them. The CDR3 length is 15 residues. Germline V gene data show CDR1 as SGHVS and CDR2 as FNYEAQ. Variable domain in full (rest from reference TRBV7-6 and TRBJ2-1): GAGVSQSPRYKVTKRGQDVALRCDPISGHVSLYWYRQALGQGPEFLTYFNYEAQQDKSGLPNDRFSAERPEGSISTLTIQRTEQRDSAMYRCASFRTQDVGNEQFFGPGTRLTVL.

The CDR3 bases are TGTGCCAGCAGTGATGCCGGGACTCAGGGTACTGAAGCTTTCTTT. Translated: CASSDAGTQGTEAFF. The V call is TRBV6-1, the J call TRBJ1-1; TRBD1 is a possible D gene (5 bases). CDR1 and CDR2 (germline): MNHNS, SASEGT. The CDR3 extends over 15 amino acids. V was cut by 3 bases and J by 5 bases, with 16 bases left in between.

CDR3 residues: CASSAYPGTGVEGEQYF. Here the CDR3 DNA reads TGTGCCAGCAGTGCTTATCCCGGGACAGGGGTGGAGGGCGAGCAGTACTTC. The chain employs TRBV6-1 and TRBJ2-7; 10 bases agree with TRBD1. Germline V gene lookup returns CDR1 MNHNS and CDR2 SASEGT. This CDR3 is built from 17 residues. Trimming at V came to 4 bases and at J to 6 bases, leaving 15 bases not matched to a gene.

The chain is built from TRBV6-6 and TRBJ2-2; D is possibly TRBD2 (6 bases). The germline gives CDR1 MNHNY, CDR2 SVGAGI (reference sequence). Trimming cost V 8 bases and J 5 bases, with 15 bases left between them. The CDR3 runs 14 residues. CDR3 amino acids: CASGGQGRTGELFF. CDR3 DNA sequence: TGTGCCAGCGGAGGGCAGGGACGGACCGGGGAGCTGTTTTTT.